These T cell receptor beta chains were read from a single sample in a study of blood T cell repertoires in COVID-19. Clones were read by immunoSEQ multiplex PCR, and TCRdb kept only the in-frame ones, dropping some. The sample includes 20,000 or so clones, roughly 90% seen only once; the top ten take roughly 6%. The source material was peripheral blood. Receptors originate from a human donor in a cohort sampled during active COVID-19. CDR3s include the opening cysteine and the closing phenylalanine or tryptophan. The D gene is left open where the match is weak. Rows may omit the clone size; those that give it use once, few, many or a size class.

d_call j_call clone_size v_call cdr3_aa cdr3_nt
TRBD1 TRBJ1-4 once TRBV5-6 CASSLWDREEKLFF TGTGCCAGCAGCTTGTGGGACAGGGAAGAAAAACTGTTTTTT
TRBD2 TRBJ2-2 . TRBV6-2/TRBV6-3 CASSYRASGIGGELFF TGTGCCAGCAGTTACAGGGCTAGCGGGATTGGCGGGGAGCTGTTTTTT
TRBD1 TRBJ2-7 . TRBV28 CASTPRTGSYEQYF TGTGCCAGCACCCCCAGGACAGGGAGCTACGAGCAGTACTTC
TRBD1 TRBJ2-3 few TRBV28 CASSPTSTGSTDTQYF TGTGCCAGCAGTCCTACATCGACAGGGTCCACAGATACGCAGTATTTT
TRBD2 TRBJ2-3 . TRBV28 CASSLHGLAEHTDTQYF TGTGCCAGCAGTTTACATGGACTAGCGGAACACACAGATACGCAGTATTTT
TRBD2 TRBJ2-1 . TRBV27 CASSLSLSGTSVYNEQFF TGTGCCAGCAGTTTATCGCTGTCCGGGACTAGCGTGTACAATGAGCAGTTCTTC
. TRBJ2-5 . TRBV19 CASSTSLVGTGETQYF TGTGCCAGTAGTACGTCATTAGTAGGAACAGGAGAGACCCAGTACTTC
. TRBJ1-1 . TRBV10-3 CAISGVGENTEAFF TGTGCCATCAGTGGGGTGGGAGAGAACACTGAAGCTTTCTTT
. TRBJ2-3 . TRBV12-3/TRBV12-4 CASSLSSDTQYF TGTGCCAGCAGTTTATCATCAGATACGCAGTATTTT
. TRBJ2-7 . TRBV30 CAWSPDRRWQYF TGTGCCTGGAGTCCGGACAGACGCTGGCAGTACTTC
. TRBJ1-3 . TRBV10-3 CAISESGQIYF TGTGCCATCAGTGAGTCTGGACAAATATATTTT
TRBD1 TRBJ2-3 . TRBV7-9 CASSRGTGGSTDTQYF TGTGCCAGCAGCCGAGGGACAGGGGGCAGTACAGATACGCAGTATTTT
. TRBJ1-1 . TRBV9 CASSGGVRNTEAFF TGTGCCAGCAGCGGGGGGGTGAGGAACACTGAAGCTTTCTTT
. TRBJ1-1 . TRBV28 CASSALEGVPTEAFF TGTGCCAGCAGTGCCCTTGAGGGAGTACCCACTGAAGCTTTCTTT
. TRBJ1-6 . TRBV27 CASSLSPGSYNSPLHF TGTGCCAGCAGTTTATCGCCGGGCTCCTATAATTCACCCCTCCACTTT
. TRBJ1-2 . TRBV11-2 CASSLSPTSYGGNYGYTF TGTGCCAGCAGCTTATCCCCGACCTCATACGGGGGAAATTATGGCTACACCTTC
TRBD1 TRBJ1-1 . TRBV4-1 CASIGGGLRSTEAFF TGCGCCAGCATTGGAGGGGGCCTAAGGAGCACTGAAGCTTTCTTT
. TRBJ2-3 . TRBV12-3/TRBV12-4 CASILSTDTQYF TGTGCCAGCATCCTATCTACAGATACGCAGTATTTT
. TRBJ2-7 . TRBV5-1 CASSRLPSYEQYF TGCGCCAGCAGCCGACTACCCTCCTACGAGCAGTACTTC
TRBD2 TRBJ2-1 once TRBV9 CASSVGGNSGRVGNEQFF TGTGCCAGCAGCGTAGGTGGAAATAGCGGGAGGGTGGGCAATGAGCAGTTCTTC
. TRBJ1-6 once TRBV28 CASSLGPGESPLHF TGTGCCAGCAGTTTGGGCCCGGGAGAGTCACCCCTCCACTTT
TRBD1 TRBJ1-1 . TRBV5-1 CASSLGLVDRGAFF TGCGCCAGCAGCTTGGGACTGGTGGACAGGGGCGCTTTCTTT
. TRBJ1-1 . TRBV6-5 CASSPGTQTSEAFF TGTGCCAGCAGCCCCGGGACACAAACTTCGGAAGCTTTCTTT
. TRBJ1-2 . TRBV6-5 CATTGGDSTSYGYTF TGTGCCACCACCGGGGGAGACTCCACATCCTATGGCTACACCTTC
. TRBJ2-1 . TRBV3-1/TRBV3-2 CASSPQGARSLNEQFF TGTGCCAGCAGCCCCCAAGGAGCGAGGAGTTTAAATGAGCAGTTCTTC
TRBD1 TRBJ2-7 few TRBV7-9 CASSLPGQGVYEQYF TGTGCCAGCAGTCTACCGGGACAGGGGGTGTACGAGCAGTACTTC
. TRBJ1-5 . TRBV30 CAWSTGGDSNQPQHF TGTGCCTGGAGCACCGGAGGGGATAGCAATCAGCCCCAGCATTTT
. TRBJ1-6 . TRBV28 CASSRRREVNSPLHF TGTGCCAGCAGCCGAAGGAGGGAAGTAAATTCACCCCTCCACTTT
. TRBJ1-4 . TRBV6-1 CASSDPRSKTNEKLFF TGTGCCAGCAGTGATCCAAGGAGTAAAACTAATGAAAAACTGTTTTTT
TRBD2 TRBJ2-3 . TRBV10-3 CAISESLGLAGFTDTQYF TGTGCCATCAGTGAGTCCCTGGGACTAGCGGGATTCACAGATACGCAGTATTTT
. TRBJ1-4 . TRBV12-3/TRBV12-4 CASSLYRGEKLFF TGTGCCAGCAGTTTATATCGGGGGGAAAAACTGTTTTTT
TRBD1 TRBJ2-7 . TRBV25-1 CASSAGQFYEQYF TGTGCCAGCAGTGCGGGACAGTTCTACGAGCAGTACTTC
. TRBJ2-5 once TRBV11-2 CASRKGLLREWEETQYF TGTGCCAGCAGGAAGGGGTTGTTACGGGAGTGGGAAGAGACCCAGTACTTC
. TRBJ2-7 . TRBV19 CASSPEAGNLWDEQYF TGTGCCAGTAGTCCAGAAGCAGGGAATTTGTGGGACGAGCAGTACTTC
TRBD1 TRBJ1-2 . TRBV28 CASSLLTGGRIYGYTF TGTGCCAGCAGTCTCCTGACAGGGGGCAGGATCTATGGCTACACCTTC
TRBD2 TRBJ2-7 . TRBV19 CASSIDLTSGRASEQYF TGTGCCAGTAGTATAGATCTGACTAGCGGGAGGGCGTCTGAGCAGTACTTC
. TRBJ1-2 . TRBV29-1 CSVETSGRDGVFNYGYTF TGCAGCGTTGAGACCTCAGGGCGGGACGGTGTCTTTAACTATGGCTACACCTTC
. TRBJ1-2 . TRBV16 CASSLGTGFGYTF TGTGCCAGCAGCCTTGGAACGGGGTTTGGCTACACCTTC
. TRBJ1-5 . TRBV5-1 CASSLGANQPQHF TGCGCCAGCAGCTTGGGAGCCAATCAGCCCCAGCATTTT
. TRBJ1-6 . TRBV6-6 CASSYSEGNSPLHF TGTGCCAGCAGTTACTCGGAGGGAAATTCACCCCTCCACTTT
TRBD1 TRBJ1-1 . TRBV7-9 CASSLDRGFTEAFF TGTGCCAGCAGTTTGGACAGGGGGTTCACTGAAGCTTTCTTT
. TRBJ1-5 . TRBV2 CASSEAVGLHQPQHF TGTGCCAGCAGTGAAGCAGTAGGACTACATCAGCCCCAGCATTTT
. TRBJ2-7 . TRBV7-8 CASSSGRVHYF TGTGCCAGCAGCTCTGGCAGGGTTCATTACTTC
TRBD2 TRBJ2-1 once TRBV11-3 CASSLVPGGSEQFF TGTGCCAGCAGCTTAGTCCCGGGAGGGAGTGAGCAGTTCTTC
TRBD1 TRBJ2-7 . TRBV9 CASSEGQDYEQYF TGTGCCAGCAGCGAGGGACAGGACTACGAGCAGTACTTC
. TRBJ1-5 . TRBV28 CASSLGLNSNQPQHF TGTGCCAGCAGTTTAGGGCTAAATAGCAATCAGCCCCAGCATTTT
TRBD1 TRBJ2-7 . TRBV28 CASSQPGQTSYEQYF TGTGCCAGCAGCCAACCGGGACAGACGTCCTACGAGCAGTACTTC
TRBD1 TRBJ2-3 . TRBV28 CASIGQGGTDTQYF TGTGCCAGCATCGGACAGGGGGGCACAGATACGCAGTATTTT
TRBD1 TRBJ2-2 . TRBV30 CAWSATGLGELFF TGTGCCTGGAGTGCGACAGGGCTCGGGGAGCTGTTTTTT
TRBD1 TRBJ2-7 . TRBV27 CASSPYPGGMFEQYF TGTGCCAGCAGTCCCTATCCAGGGGGCATGTTCGAGCAGTACTTC
TRBD1 TRBJ2-5 once TRBV6-6 CASSPTTGRQTQYF TGTGCCAGCAGTCCAACGACAGGGCGGCAGACCCAGTACTTC
TRBD2 TRBJ2-1 . TRBV7-6 CASTLTSGRSGEQFF TGTGCCAGCACCCTCACTAGCGGGAGGTCCGGGGAGCAGTTCTTC
. TRBJ2-1 few TRBV30 CAWSRLAYNEQFF TGTGCCTGGAGTAGGCTAGCCTACAATGAGCAGTTCTTC